Below, 27 T cell receptor beta chains from the same sample are listed, as sequenced in a study of beta chain features in type 1 diabetes. Findings of the study overall: For Type 1 diabetes patients, all four CD4+ subsets carried TCRB CDR3s that were moderately but significantly shorter.

Expressed TCRB transcripts were sequenced after all isolated RNA was converted to cDNA. Produced via immunoSEQ multiplex PCR; TCRdb's table is partial and in-frame only. The table records hundreds of thousands of clones, more than 13% of them present only once. These receptors' antigens are unknown. Sequencing was performed on naive CD4+ T cells from blood. The receptors come from a man aged 18-30 years with type 1 diabetes.

This clone was seen a few times. The CDR3 DNA sequence: TGTGCCATACGGGACAGTAGGGAGACCCAGTACTTC. This codes for CAIRDSRETQYF. The V call is TRBV10-3, the J call TRBJ2-5; 7 nucleotides line up with TRBD1. The V gene end was trimmed by 9 bases and the J gene end by 5 bases; junction bases not matched to a gene: 6. The CDR3 contains 12 residues. Germline CDR1 reads ENHRY; CDR2 reads SYGVKD.

This clone was counted a single time. CDR3 sequence: CASSARPGTDTQYF. CDR3 coding DNA: TGTGCCAGCAGCGCGAGACCCGGGACAGATACGCAGTATTTT. The chain joins TRBV9 to TRBJ2-3; D gene unclear. This CDR3 contains 14 residues. Trimming left V 3 bases short and J 3 bases short, with 11 bases between. CDR1 and CDR2 (germline): SGDLS, YYNGEE.

The rearrangement links TRBV28 to TRBJ2-7; 9 bases fit TRBD2. The CDR3 contains 14 residues. Unmatched junction bases numbered 3, after V lost 6 bases and J lost 0 bases. Germline V gives CDR1 MDHEN, CDR2 SYDVKM. CDR3 sequence (DNA): TGTGCCAGCAGCGTAGCGGGAGCCTCCTACGAGCAGTACTTC. Translating gives CASSVAGASYEQYF.

This clone was seen a few times. The chain joins TRBV30 to TRBJ1-4, with 7 bases aligning to TRBD1. The CDR3 has 13 residues. From germline, CDR1 is GTSNPN and CDR2 SVGIG (reference sequence). Unmatched junction bases numbered 6, after V lost 3 bases and J lost 8 bases. This CDR3 reads CAWSGTVGEKLFF. CDR3 DNA sequence: TGTGCCTGGAGCGGGACAGTTGGCGAAAAACTGTTTTTT.

The chain is built from TRBV5-1 and TRBJ1-5; D not certain. This CDR3 region has 14 residues. Germline-derived CDR1 and CDR2 are SGHRS and YFSETQ. Trimming cost V 0 bases and J 4 bases, with 8 bases left between them. CDR3 amino acids: CASSLDSANQPQHF. The CDR3 nucleotides are TGCGCCAGCAGCTTGGACAGCGCTAATCAGCCCCAGCATTTT. The full variable domain, its missing parts supplied by reference TRBV5-1 and TRBJ1-5, is KAGVTQTPRYLIKTRGQQVTLSCSPISGHRSVSWYQQTPGQGLQFLFEYFSETQRNKGNFPGRFSGRQFSNSRSEMNVSTLELGDSALYLCASSLDSANQPQHFGDGTRLSIL.

The CDR3 is CASSVGGLTGGYTF. CDR3 in DNA: TGTGCCAGCAGCGTAGGGGGCCTCACGGGTGGCTACACCTTC. The chain is built from TRBV9 and TRBJ1-2; TRBD1 is a possible D gene (5 bases). The CDR3 runs 14 residues. V was clipped by 0 bases and J by 7 bases, with 13 bases between them. Germline V gene lookup returns CDR1 SGDLS and CDR2 YYNGEE.

The chain carries TRBV7-2 and TRBJ1-1; D gene uncertain. Deletions cut 1 base from V and 3 bases from J, with 15 bases between. CDR3 size: 16 residues. The germline V gene has CDR1 SGHTA and CDR2 FQGNSA. The CDR3 sequence: CASSLVGLGSYTEAFF. Written as DNA, the CDR3 is TGTGCCAGCAGCTTAGTGGGTCTGGGATCATACACTGAAGCTTTCTTT.

The gene calls are TRBV7-2 and TRBJ1-5; 9 bases match TRBD1. V gave up 0 bases and J gave up 0 bases; unmatched junction bases: 9. Germline CDR1 is SGHTA and CDR2 is FQGNSA. The CDR3 extends over 19 amino acids. The CDR3 DNA reads as TGTGCCAGCAGCTTAGCCGGGACAGGGCCAATCGATAGCAATCAGCCCCAGCATTTT. Amino acids: CASSLAGTGPIDSNQPQHF.

Written as DNA, the CDR3 is TGCGCCAGCAGCTTGTTGGAAGAGACCCAGTACTTC. Its protein product is CASSLLEETQYF. The chain has TRBV5-1 and TRBJ2-5; unclear D gene. The V end was cut by 1 base, the J end by 3 bases, with 4 bases between. The length of the CDR3 is 12 residues. The germline V gene has CDR1 SGHRS and CDR2 YFSETQ.

The rearrangement uses TRBV15 and TRBJ1-2; the D is unclear. CDR1 is LNHNV, CDR2 YYDKDF, per germline (reference sequence). V was trimmed by 0 bases and J by 6 bases, leaving 8 bases between them. The CDR3 is made up of 13 amino acids. The CDR3 loop reads CATSRDGDDGYTF. CDR3 in DNA: TGTGCCACCAGCAGAGATGGCGACGATGGCTACACCTTC.

This clone was counted only a few times. This rearrangement joins TRBV29-1 to TRBJ2-1; 7 bases are shared with TRBD1. V shed 5 bases, J shed 6 bases, and the junction held 10 bases outside the gene matches. The CDR3 covers 14 residues. CDR1 is SQVTM and CDR2 is ANQGSEA in the germline V gene. The CDR3, as DNA: TGCAGCGTTCACGACAGGGTGGAAATCAATGAGCAGTTCTTC. Translating gives CSVHDRVEINEQFF.

This chain links TRBV9 with TRBJ2-4; 9 bases are shared with TRBD1. Germline V gene sequence: CDR1 SGDLS, CDR2 YYNGEE. The V segment lost 4 bases and the J segment 7 bases; nucleotides outside the gene matches: 3. CDR3 length: 13 residues. The CDR3 is CASSSGQGNIQYF. The CDR3 bases are TGTGCCAGCAGCTCCGGACAGGGGAACATTCAGTACTTC.

This clone came up a few times. The rearrangement joins TRBV30 to TRBJ2-7; no firm D call. The CDR3 has 12 amino acids. Trimming took off 5 bases at V and 3 bases at J, with 11 bases between the two ends. Per the germline V gene, CDR1 is GTSNPN and CDR2 is SVGIG (reference sequence). For the CDR3, the DNA is TGTGCCTGGGCTGCCACGGGCTACGAGCAGTACTTC. It codes for CAWAATGYEQYF.

This chain links TRBV30 with TRBJ1-5; D remains ambiguous. The CDR3 consists of 11 residues. V was cut by 0 bases and J by 11 bases, with 8 bases left in between. Germline V lookup: CDR1 GTSNPN, CDR2 SVGIG (reference sequence). The CDR3 here is CAWSVGLSQHF. The CDR3 bases are TGTGCCTGGAGTGTAGGGCTGTCCCAGCATTTT. Full variable domain (missing parts from reference TRBV30 and TRBJ1-5): SQTIHQWPATLVQPVGSPLSLECTVEGTSNPNLYWYRQAAGRGLQLLFYSVGIGQISSEVPQNLSASRPQDRQFILSSKKLLLSDSGFYLCAWSVGLSQHFGDGTRLSIL.

This clone was observed a few times. The V and J genes are TRBV4-3 and TRBJ1-2, with TRBD1 matching 11 bases. Per germline, CDR1 LGHNA and CDR2 YSLEER. The V gene end was trimmed by 3 bases and the J gene end by 6 bases; junction bases not matched to a gene: 6. The CDR3 spans 15 residues. The chain's CDR3 is CASSHGDRGLNGYTF. CDR3 nucleotides: TGCGCCAGCAGCCATGGGGACAGGGGGTTGAATGGCTACACCTTC.

J is TRBJ2-5 and V is TRBV6-1; D is undetermined. This CDR3 has 13 residues. The V gene lost 4 bases and the J gene lost 4 bases, with 10 bases spanning the gap. CDR1 MNHNS and CDR2 SASEGT come from the germline V gene. The CDR3 sequence is CASSALLAETQYF. The DNA of the CDR3 is TGTGCCAGCAGTGCCCTACTGGCAGAGACCCAGTACTTC.

This clone appeared a few times. This chain connects TRBV27 to TRBJ2-7, with TRBD2 as a possible D gene (5 bases). Trimming left V 2 bases short and J 0 bases short, with 11 bases between. CDR1 is MNHEY and CDR2 is SMNVEV in the germline V gene (reference sequence). The CDR3 covers 15 residues. The CDR3 DNA sequence: TGTGCCAGCAGTTTACTAGCCCGGATCTCCTACGAGCAGTACTTC. Encoded protein: CASSLLARISYEQYF.

This chain connects TRBV19 to TRBJ2-7; 12 nucleotides line up with TRBD1. Germline V CDR1 and CDR2: LNHDA, SQIVND (reference sequence). The CDR3 is 15 amino acids. V dropped 5 bases and J dropped 5; count of bases not matched to a gene: 7. This CDR3 reads CASSVWDRGRNEQYF. The CDR3 DNA sequence: TGTGCCAGTAGTGTATGGGACAGGGGGCGGAACGAGCAGTACTTC.

This clone was observed a handful of times. The rearrangement joins TRBV28 to TRBJ2-1; 8 bases match TRBD2. J gave up 6 bases and V 7 bases, and 11 bases lay outside the gene matches. CDR1 MDHEN and CDR2 SYDVKM come from the germline V gene. This CDR3 is 15 amino acids long. Written as DNA, the CDR3 is TGTGCCAGCACCGTGACTAGCGTCGGCTTCAATGAGCAGTTCTTC. This encodes CASTVTSVGFNEQFF.

Concerning this clone: Other DNA sequences from this sample encode an identical CDR3 as well. The rearrangement uses TRBV6-5 and TRBJ2-1; tentative D call: TRBD2 (6 bases). Germline V gives CDR1 MNHEY, CDR2 SVGAGI. Trimming removed 6 bases at V and 0 bases at J, with 12 bases between. The CDR3 totals 15 residues. CDR3 sequence reads: CASSLSGSSYNEQFF. CDR3 DNA: TGTGCCAGCAGCCTTAGCGGAAGCTCCTACAATGAGCAGTTCTTC.

In its sample, this clone was seen a few times. The chain recombines TRBV30 with TRBJ1-4; TRBD1 is a possible D gene (5 bases). Germline-derived CDR1 and CDR2 are GTSNPN and SVGIG (reference sequence). There are 14 residues in the CDR3. The V gene lost 0 bases and the J gene lost 8 bases, with 13 bases spanning the gap. The CDR3 protein is CAWSVLIRGEKLFF. CDR3 in DNA: TGTGCCTGGAGTGTACTAATAAGGGGAGAAAAACTGTTTTTT.

This clone was seen more than once but under ten times. This sequence joins TRBV30 and TRBJ2-5; D is ambiguous. The CDR3 sequence is 14 residues long. The ends were cut back, 1 base at V and 3 bases at J, with 12 bases in the middle. The germline V gene has CDR1 GTSNPN and CDR2 SVGIG (reference sequence). The DNA for the CDR3 is TGTGCCTGGAGTGGACGGGCAAACAAAGAGACCCAGTACTTC. It is translated as CAWSGRANKETQYF.

V gene TRBV2 combines with J gene TRBJ2-7, with D possibly TRBD1 on 5 matching bases. CDR3 length equals 12 residues. V lost 6 bases and J 5 bases, leaving 11 bases between the germline ends. From germline, CDR1 is SNHLY and CDR2 FYNNEI. CDR3 region: CASRAGNNEQYF. Written as DNA, the CDR3 is TGTGCCAGCAGAGCAGGGAACAACGAGCAGTACTTC.

This clone occurred a few times. The gene calls are TRBV30 and TRBJ1-5; D not resolved. The V gene lost 1 base and the J gene lost 2 bases, with 9 bases spanning the gap. CDR3 length: 14 residues. The germline V gene encodes CDR1 GTSNPN and CDR2 SVGIG (reference sequence). The CDR3 region is CAWSGGLGNQPQHF. The DNA of the CDR3 is TGTGCCTGGAGTGGAGGGTTGGGCAATCAGCCCCAGCATTTT.

V gene TRBV2 combines with J gene TRBJ2-7, with TRBD2 identical over 7 bases. Looked up from germline, CDR1 is SNHLY and CDR2 is FYNNEI. V lost 5 bases and J lost 0; bases outside the gene matches: 7. The CDR3 is 15 amino acids. DNA of the CDR3: TGTGCCAGCAGTTATCTAGCGGTTAGCTCCTACGAGCAGTACTTC. Its protein product is CASSYLAVSSYEQYF.

This chain uses TRBV2 with TRBJ2-3; the D is unclear. CDR1 and CDR2 (germline): SNHLY, FYNNEI. This CDR3 has 14 residues. The V and J ends lost 7 bases and 0 bases respectively, with 11 bases between them. Here the CDR3 reads CASMLFSSTDTQYF. Here the CDR3 DNA reads TGTGCCAGCATGTTGTTTTCTAGCACAGATACGCAGTATTTT.

The chain joins TRBV4-1 to TRBJ1-5; D ambiguous. CDR1 and CDR2 from the germline V gene are MGHRA and YSYEKL. Between the trimmed V and J ends, which lost 1 base and 4 bases, there was a span of 11 bases. This CDR3 region has 15 residues. The CDR3 here is CASSQVPGMNQPQHF. As DNA, the CDR3 is TGCGCCAGCAGCCAAGTACCGGGGATGAATCAGCCCCAGCATTTT.